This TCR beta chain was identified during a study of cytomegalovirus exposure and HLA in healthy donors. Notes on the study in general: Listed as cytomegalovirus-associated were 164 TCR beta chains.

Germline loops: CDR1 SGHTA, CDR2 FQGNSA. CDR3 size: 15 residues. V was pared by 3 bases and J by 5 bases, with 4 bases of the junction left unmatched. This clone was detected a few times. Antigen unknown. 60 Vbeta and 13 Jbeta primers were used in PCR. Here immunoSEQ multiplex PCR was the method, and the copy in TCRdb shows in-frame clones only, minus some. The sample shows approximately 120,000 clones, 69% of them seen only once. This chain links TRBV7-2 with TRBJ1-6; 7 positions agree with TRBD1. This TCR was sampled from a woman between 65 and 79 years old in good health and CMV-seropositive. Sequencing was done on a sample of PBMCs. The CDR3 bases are TGTGCCAGCAGCTTGACAGGGCTGGATAATTCACCCCTCCACTTT. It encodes CASSLTGLDNSPLHF.